The 31 T cell receptor beta chains listed next were all sequenced from one sample in a study of blood T cell repertoires in COVID-19 (dated by TCRdb to 2018 to 2021). The receptor library was made with the immunoSEQ multiplex PCR assay. TCRdb carries this immuneACCESS record with in-frame sequences only. Its versions omit some clonotypes, under half of them owing to an unresolved V gene in the studies checked, with the rest unexplained. This sample is represented by 400,000 or so clones; 90% of them were singletons. The leading ten clones occupy about 0.6% of the sample. Sequencing was performed on PBMCs or T cells enriched from blood (not recorded which). These receptors all stem from a man between 18 and 29 years old who had recovered from COVID-19.

The V call is TRBV19, the J call TRBJ1-6; TRBD1 is a possible D gene (5 bases). CDR1 is LNHDA, CDR2 SQIVND, per germline (reference sequence). The CDR3 contains 14 residues. V shed 8 bases and J shed 5 bases, with 13 bases lying between them. The CDR3, as DNA: TGTGCCAGTCACCAGGGCCATGATAATTCACCCCTCCACTTT. It is translated as CASHQGHDNSPLHF.

Concerning this clone itself: Different DNA sequences within this sample yield the same CDR3. The chain carries TRBV30 and TRBJ1-4; possibly TRBD1 for D (6 bases). Trimming cost V 0 bases and J 7 bases, with 9 bases left between them. Germline V gives CDR1 GTSNPN, CDR2 SVGIG (reference sequence). CDR3 size: 13 residues. Written as DNA, the CDR3 is TGTGCCTGGAGTGTACTCAGGGGTGAAAAACTGTTTTTT. Translation: CAWSVLRGEKLFF.

The genes are TRBV9 and TRBJ2-1; D is perhaps TRBD2 (6 bases). The CDR3 totals 15 residues. Germline V gene sequence: CDR1 SGDLS, CDR2 YYNGEE. The V gene lost 0 bases and the J gene lost 2 bases, with 9 bases spanning the gap. DNA for the CDR3: TGTGCCAGCAGCGTAGACCCTAGCGCCTACAATGAGCAGTTCTTC. It is translated as CASSVDPSAYNEQFF.

The chain carries TRBV10-2 and TRBJ1-5, with 7 positions matching TRBD1. Germline V gives CDR1 WSHSY, CDR2 SAAADI. The CDR3 sequence is 13 residues long. V gave up 5 bases and J gave up 7 bases; unmatched junction bases: 5. The CDR3, as DNA: TGCGCCAGCAGTCAACAGGGGATGCAGCCCCAGCATTTT. It specifies CASSQQGMQPQHF.

This clone occurred once. J is TRBJ1-5 and V is TRBV2; TRBD1 matches at 9 bases. Germline V gives CDR1 SNHLY, CDR2 FYNNEI. With V trimmed by 7 bases and J by 5 bases, 3 bases remained unmatched. The CDR3 has 13 residues. DNA for the CDR3: TGTGCCAGCAAGTGGGACAGGGATCAGCCCCAGCATTTT. This sequence encodes CASKWDRDQPQHF.

The chain is built from TRBV11-2 and TRBJ1-2; D is ambiguous. The germline V gene has CDR1 SGHAT and CDR2 FQNNGV. This CDR3 has 14 amino acids. V was trimmed by 1 base and J by 5 bases, leaving 11 bases between them. The CDR3 DNA sequence: TGTGCCAGCAGCTTAGGCGAGAGGAGGTATGGCTACACCTTC. The encoded protein is CASSLGERRYGYTF.

As concerns this clone: Other DNA sequences within the sample encode an identical CDR3. V is TRBV19 and J is TRBJ1-1, with D possibly TRBD1 on 6 matching bases. The CDR3 length is 13 residues. V was cut by 4 bases and J by 1 base, with 7 bases left in between. CDR1 and CDR2 from the germline V gene are LNHDA and SQIVND (reference sequence). The CDR3 DNA follows: TGTGCCAGTAGTAGGACAGAGAACACTGAAGCTTTCTTT. Amino acids: CASSRTENTEAFF. Combining the CDR3 with reference TRBV19 and TRBJ1-1 gives the whole variable domain DGGITQSPKYLFRKEGQNVTLSCEQNLNHDAMYWYRQDPGQGLRLIYYSQIVNDFQKGDIAEGYSVSREKKESFPLTVTSAQKNPTAFYLCASSRTENTEAFFGQGTRLTVV.

The V call is TRBV10-1, the J call TRBJ1-5; the D is unclear. Trimming shortened V by 3 bases and J by 3 bases, and 6 bases separated the two germline ends. Germline V gene lookup returns CDR1 WNHNN and CDR2 SYGVQD (reference sequence). This CDR3 is built from 13 residues. The CDR3 is CASSDSVNQPQHF. Here the CDR3 DNA reads TGCGCCAGCAGTGACTCAGTCAATCAGCCCCAGCATTTT.

V gene TRBV2 combines with J gene TRBJ1-3, with TRBD1 matching 8 bases. The J segment lost 15 bases and the V segment lost 4 bases, leaving 14 bases of the junction unmatched. The CDR3 runs 14 residues. CDR1 and CDR2 from the germline V gene are SNHLY and FYNNEI. The CDR3 DNA reads TGTGCCAGCAGTGCCGCCAGGGGGCCCGGAGCCCCATATTTT. The encoded protein is CASSAARGPGAPYF.

The genes are TRBV7-6 and TRBJ2-1, with 10 positions matching TRBD1. V lost 2 bases, J lost 7 bases, and 8 bases stayed unmatched. Germline CDR1 SGHVS, CDR2 FNYEAQ. This CDR3 spans 16 amino acids. The CDR3 bases are TGTGCCAGCAGCTTACGGGGGACAGGGGTGTCGAATGAGCAGTTCTTC. It specifies CASSLRGTGVSNEQFF.

The J gene is TRBJ1-1, the V gene TRBV6-4, with D possibly being TRBD1 (6 bases). The CDR3 is 15 residues long. Germline assignment: CDR1 MRHNA and CDR2 SNTAGT. V was shortened by 6 bases and J by 3 bases, with 17 bases between the two germline ends. CDR3 sequence reads: CASRRASGADTEAFF. DNA for the CDR3: TGTGCCAGCAGGAGAGCATCAGGGGCCGACACTGAAGCTTTCTTT.

The CDR3 nucleotides read TGTGCCAGCAGCTTAAACCCAAGCTCTACTAATTCACCCCTCCACTTT. It translates to CASSLNPSSTNSPLHF. The chain has TRBV7-3 and TRBJ1-6; no definite D call. The germline V gene has CDR1 SGHTA and CDR2 FQGTGA. CDR3 length equals 16 residues. The germline V and J ends were trimmed by 1 base and 6 bases, with 13 bases remaining between them.

V is TRBV9 and J is TRBJ1-5; 9 bases are a match to TRBD1. The V gene's germline CDR1 is SGDLS and CDR2 YYNGEE. The CDR3 extends over 14 amino acids. Unmatched junction bases numbered 7, after V lost 2 bases and J lost 10 bases. The CDR3 nucleotides are TGTGCCAGCAGCGTCGGGACAGGGAGGGGACCCCAGCATTTT. Translation gives CASSVGTGRGPQHF.

The CDR3 DNA follows: TGTGCCAGCAGTTCCAGACAGAGGAACACTGAAGCTTTCTTT. Its translation: CASSSRQRNTEAFF. V usage is TRBV2 and J usage is TRBJ1-1; the D gene is possibly TRBD1 (5 bases). The CDR3 runs to 14 residues. In germline, CDR1 is SNHLY, CDR2 FYNNEI. V lost 5 bases to trimming and J lost 1 base, with 11 bases between them. Together with reference TRBV2 and TRBJ1-1, the CDR3 gives the full variable domain: EPEVTQTPSHQVTQMGQEVILRCVPISNHLYFYWYRQILGQKVEFLVSFYNNEISEKSEIFDDQFSVERPDGSNFTLKIRSTKLEDSAMYFCASSSRQRNTEAFFGQGTRLTVV.

The chain combines TRBV2 with TRBJ1-5; 8 bases map to TRBD1. This CDR3 spans 13 amino acids. Per the germline V gene, CDR1 is SNHLY and CDR2 is FYNNEI. The trim removed 6 bases at V and 4 bases at J, leaving 2 bases unmatched. In nucleotides, the CDR3 is TGTGCCAGCAGAAGGACAGGGAATCAGCCCCAGCATTTT. Encoded protein: CASRRTGNQPQHF.

CDR3: CASSQGSTGGYTF. CDR3 sequence (DNA): TGTGCCAGCAGCCAGGGGAGCACGGGCGGCTACACCTTC. The chain recombines TRBV3-1 (or the pseudogene TRBV3-2) with TRBJ1-2; D not certain. Trimming stripped 3 bases from V and 8 bases from J, with 13 bases between. The CDR3 contains 13 residues. The germline V gene encodes CDR1 LGHDT and CDR2 YNNKEL (reference sequence).

The chain employs TRBV27 and TRBJ2-7; D perhaps matches TRBD1 (6 bases). Per the germline V gene, CDR1 is MNHEY and CDR2 is SMNVEV (reference sequence). CDR3 length: 15 amino acids. Trimming left V 5 bases short and J 2 bases short, with 16 bases between. The CDR3 here is CASSETKDRTYEQYF. The CDR3 nucleotides are TGTGCCAGCAGTGAAACGAAGGACAGAACCTACGAGCAGTACTTC.

This chain links TRBV18 with TRBJ1-4; D not certain. V shed 2 bases and J shed 4 bases, with 11 bases lying between them. CDR1 is KGHSH and CDR2 is LQKENI in the germline V gene. The CDR3 contains 15 residues. CDR3 DNA sequence: TGTGCCAGCTCACCATTACGGCGGATTAATGAAAAACTGTTTTTT. Its protein is CASSPLRRINEKLFF. Full variable domain (rest looked up from reference TRBV18 and TRBJ1-4): NAGVMQNPRHLVRRRGQEARLRCSPMKGHSHVYWYRQLPEEGLKFMVYLQKENIIDESGMPKERFSAEFPKEGPSILRIQQVVRGDSAAYFCASSPLRRINEKLFFGSGTQLSVL.

The V call is TRBV7-3, the J call TRBJ2-5; 11 nucleotides line up with TRBD1. This CDR3 comprises 14 residues. Looked up from germline, CDR1 is SGHTA and CDR2 is FQGTGA. The trim removed 5 bases at V and 5 bases at J, leaving 4 bases unmatched. Here the CDR3 DNA reads TGTGCCAGCAGCCCCGGACAGGGGGCCGAGACCCAGTACTTC. Its protein product is CASSPGQGAETQYF.

The chain is built from TRBV3-1 (or the pseudogene TRBV3-2) and TRBJ1-4; TRBD1 might be the D (6 bases). The V end lost 5 bases, the J end lost 6 bases, and 16 bases lay between the germline ends. The CDR3 loop spans 15 amino acids. Germline CDR1 is LGHDT and CDR2 is YNNKEL (reference sequence). CDR3 region: CASSGPGTRDEKLFF. CDR3 nucleotides: TGTGCCAGCAGCGGCCCCGGGACAAGAGATGAAAAACTGTTTTTT.

This clone has only a few counts. The chain uses TRBV19 and TRBJ1-2; D is ambiguous. Germline V gene sequence: CDR1 LNHDA, CDR2 SQIVND (reference sequence). The V end was cut by 6 bases, the J end by 2 bases, with 7 bases between. The CDR3 extends over 12 amino acids. CDR3 region: CASSPMNYGYTF. In nucleotides, the CDR3 is TGTGCCAGTAGCCCAATGAACTATGGCTACACCTTC.

Note on this clone: One junction end disagrees with the germline gene, perhaps due to a read error. V usage is TRBV5-1 and J usage is TRBJ2-3; D remains unclear. This CDR3 comprises 14 residues. Germline V lookup: CDR1 SGHRS, CDR2 YFSETQ. DNA of the CDR3: TGCGCCAGCAGGTTGGTCACACCCACAGATACGCAGTATTTT. It yields the protein CASRLVTPTDTQYF.

CDR3: CASSPYGTSGKDGTDTQYF. In DNA, the CDR3 is TGTGCCAGCAGCCCGTACGGGACTAGCGGGAAAGACGGCACAGATACGCAGTATTTT. The chain carries TRBV7-3 and TRBJ2-3, with TRBD2 identical over 13 bases. CDR3 length: 19 amino acids. Germline V gene data show CDR1 as SGHTA and CDR2 as FQGTGA. With V trimmed by 5 bases and J by 1 base, 12 bases remained unmatched. The variable domain in full, with the rest retrieved from reference TRBV7-3 and TRBJ2-3, is GAGVSQTPSNKVTEKGKYVELRCDPISGHTALYWYRQSLGQGPEFLIYFQGTGAADDSGLPNDRFFAVRPEGSVSTLKIQRTERGDSAVYLCASSPYGTSGKDGTDTQYFGPGTRLTVL.

Written as DNA, the CDR3 is TGTGCCAGCAGTCCGCAGGGGGCGGAGGGCTACACCTTC. This encodes CASSPQGAEGYTF. V usage is TRBV27 and J usage is TRBJ1-2; TRBD1 agrees at 8 bases. The V gene end was trimmed by 5 bases and the J gene end by 8 bases; junction bases not matched to a gene: 7. The germline V gene encodes CDR1 MNHEY and CDR2 SMNVEV (reference sequence). The CDR3 is made up of 13 amino acids.

V and J are TRBV9 and TRBJ1-2, with TRBD1 matching over 12 bases. The V segment lost 0 bases and the J segment 6 bases; nucleotides outside the gene matches: 3. The CDR3 consists of 15 residues. Germline V gene sequence: CDR1 SGDLS, CDR2 YYNGEE. CDR3 DNA sequence: TGTGCCAGCAGCGTAGGGGGACAGGGGGCTCATGGCTACACCTTC. Residues: CASSVGGQGAHGYTF.

A single count supports this clone. The V and J genes are TRBV2 and TRBJ2-3; a possible D gene is TRBD1 (6 bases). The V gene lost 5 bases and the J gene lost 3 bases, with 18 bases spanning the gap. The CDR3 loop spans 16 amino acids. Per germline, CDR1 SNHLY and CDR2 FYNNEI. In DNA form, the CDR3 reads TGTGCCAGCAGTCTAGTATGGACAGTCGCGACAGATACGCAGTATTTT. Its translation is CASSLVWTVATDTQYF.

The V gene is TRBV19, the J gene TRBJ2-3, with TRBD2 matching over 11 bases. Germline CDR1 is LNHDA and CDR2 is SQIVND (reference sequence). The CDR3 has 17 amino acids. The trim removed 3 bases at V and 4 bases at J, leaving 9 bases unmatched. The DNA for the CDR3 is TGTGCCAGTAGTATCCCAATAGCGGGAGGGCAGGCAGATACGCAGTATTTT. Translated: CASSIPIAGGQADTQYF. Combining the CDR3 with reference TRBV19 and TRBJ2-3 gives the whole variable domain DGGITQSPKYLFRKEGQNVTLSCEQNLNHDAMYWYRQDPGQGLRLIYYSQIVNDFQKGDIAEGYSVSREKKESFPLTVTSAQKNPTAFYLCASSIPIAGGQADTQYFGPGTRLTVL.

The chain recombines TRBV19 with TRBJ1-1, with D perhaps matching TRBD1 (6 bases). V lost 7 bases, J lost 3 bases, and 18 bases lay in between. The germline V gene has CDR1 LNHDA and CDR2 SQIVND (reference sequence). The CDR3 totals 15 residues. The CDR3 nucleotides read TGTGCCAGTACCGACAGGCCAGTAACGTACACTGAAGCTTTCTTT. Protein: CASTDRPVTYTEAFF.

The chain recombines TRBV27 with TRBJ2-7, with D uncertain. CDR1 MNHEY and CDR2 SMNVEV come from the germline V gene (reference sequence). CDR3 length: 13 amino acids. Trimming cost V 0 bases and J 5 bases, with 8 bases left between them. CDR3 amino acids: CASSLSGLHEQYF. The CDR3 DNA reads as TGTGCCAGCAGTTTATCGGGCTTACACGAGCAGTACTTC.

The chain links TRBV3-1 (or the pseudogene TRBV3-2) to TRBJ2-2; no reliable D call. The CDR3 loop spans 16 amino acids. Trimming took 0 bases from V and 3 from J, leaving 11 bases between them. The V gene's germline CDR1 is LGHDT and CDR2 YNNKEL (reference sequence). In DNA form, the CDR3 reads TGTGCCAGCAGCCAAGAAAGTTCGAGGCACACCGGGGAGCTGTTTTTT. It translates to CASSQESSRHTGELFF.

The chain combines TRBV2 with TRBJ1-6, with a weak D call TRBD1 (6 bases). The CDR3 covers 12 residues. V gave up 9 bases and J gave up 10 bases, with 13 bases separating them. Germline values: CDR1 SNHLY, CDR2 FYNNEI. DNA of the CDR3: TGTGCCAGTACAGGGTTTGGCTCACCCCTCCACTTT. This codes for CASTGFGSPLHF.